A selection of T cell receptor beta chains follows, all from one sample in a study of CD8 T cells in ankylosing spondylitis. TCRdb passed the 5' RACE reads through MiXCR, listing each CDR3 protein once. The table lists just over 150,000 distinct CDR3 sequences, around 16% of them singletons. The specimen was blood, either unsorted or a sorted T cell fraction (not recorded which). These receptors were obtained from a male donor with ankylosing spondylitis or in good health (not recorded which). The CDR3 runs from the conserved cysteine through the conserved F or W. Fields, in order: clone size, J gene, V gene, D gene, CDR3 protein, CDR3 DNA. The D gene is left open where the match is weak. For some rows the clone size is stated as once, few or many, or as a class when expanded; others skip it.

clone_size: .
j_call: TRBJ1-6
v_call: TRBV20-1
d_call: TRBD1
cdr3_aa: CSAPVEGQNNSPLHF
cdr3_nt: TGCAGTGCTCCAGTGGAGGGACAGAATAATTCACCCCTCCACTTT

clone_size: few
j_call: TRBJ2-3
v_call: TRBV20-1
d_call: .
cdr3_aa: CSARTAGAAQTDTQYF
cdr3_nt: TGCAGTGCTAGGACCGCCGGGGCGGCACAGACAGATACGCAGTATTTT

clone_size: once
j_call: TRBJ1-6
v_call: TRBV29-1
d_call: .
cdr3_aa: CSVVLTEPRGSPLHF
cdr3_nt: TGCAGCGTTGTTTTGACGGAACCGAGGGGTTCACCCCTCCACTTT

clone_size: many
j_call: TRBJ2-7
v_call: TRBV5-1
d_call: .
cdr3_aa: CASSISEPYEQYF
cdr3_nt: TGCGCCAGCAGCATTAGCGAACCCTACGAGCAGTACTTC

clone_size: many
j_call: TRBJ1-6
v_call: TRBV6-6
d_call: TRBD1
cdr3_aa: CASKQGNNSPLHF
cdr3_nt: TGTGCCAGCAAACAGGGGAATAATTCACCCCTCCACTTT

clone_size: .
j_call: TRBJ2-2
v_call: TRBV7-2
d_call: TRBD2
cdr3_aa: CASSLGRLAGGPGTGELFF
cdr3_nt: TGTGCCAGCAGCTTAGGGCGGCTAGCGGGGGGCCCTGGCACCGGGGAGCTGTTTTTT

clone_size: many
j_call: TRBJ1-5
v_call: TRBV27
d_call: .
cdr3_aa: CASRGAGNQPQHF
cdr3_nt: TGTGCCAGCAGGGGGGCTGGCAATCAGCCCCAGCATTTT

clone_size: .
j_call: TRBJ1-6
v_call: TRBV19
d_call: .
cdr3_aa: CASSMGDAANSPLHF
cdr3_nt: TGTGCCAGTAGTATGGGGGACGCGGCGAATTCACCCCTCCACTTT

clone_size: few
j_call: TRBJ2-1
v_call: TRBV4-1
d_call: .
cdr3_aa: CASSQARTTPLHEQFF
cdr3_nt: TGCGCCAGCAGCCAAGCTAGGACTACCCCGTTGCATGAGCAGTTCTTC

clone_size: .
j_call: TRBJ1-2
v_call: TRBV25-1
d_call: .
cdr3_aa: CASSEWGFGGYTF
cdr3_nt: TGTGCCAGCAGTGAATGGGGGTTCGGTGGCTACACCTTC

clone_size: many
j_call: TRBJ2-5
v_call: TRBV10-3
d_call: .
cdr3_aa: CAISERAGQETQYF
cdr3_nt: TGTGCCATCAGTGAGAGGGCAGGGCAAGAGACCCAGTACTTC

clone_size: .
j_call: TRBJ1-1
v_call: TRBV3-1
d_call: TRBD1
cdr3_aa: CASSQGGQGTEAFF
cdr3_nt: TGTGCCAGCAGCCAAGGGGGACAGGGCACTGAAGCTTTCTTT

clone_size: .
j_call: TRBJ2-1
v_call: TRBV12-3/TRBV12-4
d_call: TRBD2
cdr3_aa: CASTPGLADLYNEQFF
cdr3_nt: TGTGCCAGCACCCCGGGACTAGCGGATCTCTACAATGAGCAGTTCTTC

clone_size: many
j_call: TRBJ1-4
v_call: TRBV4-1
d_call: .
cdr3_aa: CASSLRTREKLFF
cdr3_nt: TGCGCCAGCAGCCTTCGGACAAGGGAAAAACTGTTTTTT

clone_size: few
j_call: TRBJ2-6
v_call: TRBV7-8
d_call: .
cdr3_aa: CASSLNSGTGANVLTF
cdr3_nt: TGTGCCAGCAGCTTAAACTCCGGGACTGGGGCCAACGTCCTGACTTTC

clone_size: few
j_call: TRBJ1-5
v_call: TRBV28
d_call: .
cdr3_aa: CASSFSGNGQPQHF
cdr3_nt: TGTGCCAGCAGTTTTTCGGGGAATGGTCAGCCCCAGCATTTT

clone_size: .
j_call: TRBJ1-5
v_call: TRBV19
d_call: .
cdr3_aa: CASKQVGQPQHF
cdr3_nt: TGTGCCAGTAAGCAGGTTGGCCAGCCCCAGCATTTT

clone_size: few
j_call: TRBJ1-1
v_call: TRBV29-1
d_call: .
cdr3_aa: CSVVGAMNTEAFF
cdr3_nt: TGCAGCGTTGTGGGGGCTATGAACACTGAAGCTTTCTTT

clone_size: .
j_call: TRBJ1-3
v_call: TRBV18
d_call: TRBD1
cdr3_aa: CASSETTGMDNTIYF
cdr3_nt: TGTGCCAGCTCAGAAACGACAGGGATGGATAACACCATATATTTT

clone_size: .
j_call: TRBJ1-6
v_call: TRBV6-5
d_call: TRBD1
cdr3_aa: CASSYEGQYNSPLHF
cdr3_nt: TGTGCCAGCAGTTACGAGGGACAGTATAATTCACCCCTCCACTTT

clone_size: many
j_call: TRBJ1-2
v_call: TRBV2
d_call: .
cdr3_aa: CASSDSRPNYGYTF
cdr3_nt: TGTGCCAGCAGTGACTCGCGCCCGAACTATGGCTACACCTTC

clone_size: many
j_call: TRBJ2-3
v_call: TRBV5-1
d_call: .
cdr3_aa: CASSLAIAGSTDTQYF
cdr3_nt: TGCGCCAGCAGCTTGGCAATCGCGGGATCCACAGATACGCAGTATTTT

clone_size: many
j_call: TRBJ2-7
v_call: TRBV5-1
d_call: TRBD1
cdr3_aa: CASSWDSGSYEQYF
cdr3_nt: TGCGCCAGCAGCTGGGACAGTGGCTCCTACGAGCAGTACTTC

clone_size: .
j_call: TRBJ1-1
v_call: TRBV19
d_call: .
cdr3_aa: CASSSAGENTEAFF
cdr3_nt: TGTGCCAGTAGTAGTGCGGGAGAGAACACTGAAGCTTTCTTT

clone_size: .
j_call: TRBJ2-7
v_call: TRBV30
d_call: .
cdr3_aa: CAWSGIQSYEQYF
cdr3_nt: TGTGCCTGGAGTGGAATACAGTCCTACGAGCAGTACTTC

clone_size: many
j_call: TRBJ1-6
v_call: TRBV6-5
d_call: .
cdr3_aa: CASSYSTTGLGNSPLHF
cdr3_nt: TGTGCCAGCAGTTACTCGACCACAGGGCTTGGGAATTCACCCCTCCACTTT

clone_size: many
j_call: TRBJ1-5
v_call: TRBV7-9
d_call: .
cdr3_aa: CASSLDSNQPQHF
cdr3_nt: TGTGCCAGCAGCTTGGACAGTAATCAGCCCCAGCATTTT

clone_size: .
j_call: TRBJ1-4
v_call: TRBV6-1
d_call: .
cdr3_aa: CASSHGSVATNEKLFF
cdr3_nt: TGTGCCAGCAGCCACGGATCAGTTGCAACTAATGAAAAACTGTTTTTT

clone_size: many
j_call: TRBJ1-5
v_call: TRBV5-1
d_call: .
cdr3_aa: CASSLARGQPQHF
cdr3_nt: TGTGCCAGCAGTTTAGCGAGGGGTCAGCCCCAGCATTTT